The source of this T cell receptor beta chain is a study of T cells in tumors after PD-1 blockade. Sequencing was performed with immunoSEQ multiplex PCR; in TCRdb, only in-frame clones are kept and a portion is missing. The table records approximately 11,000 clones, more than 65% of them present only once. The sample consisted of tumor tissue, taken after anti-PD-1 treatment. The receptor comes from a human donor with basal cell carcinoma.

The CDR3 is CASSFPGERQQYF. The CDR3 DNA sequence: TGTGCCAGCAGCTTCCCCGGGGAGCGGCAGCAGTACTTC. This rearrangement joins TRBV7-2 to TRBJ2-7, with a possible D match to TRBD2 (5 bases). The CDR3 loop spans 13 amino acids. The V gene lost 3 bases and the J gene lost 8 bases, with 14 bases spanning the gap. Per the germline V gene, CDR1 is SGHTA and CDR2 is FQGNSA.